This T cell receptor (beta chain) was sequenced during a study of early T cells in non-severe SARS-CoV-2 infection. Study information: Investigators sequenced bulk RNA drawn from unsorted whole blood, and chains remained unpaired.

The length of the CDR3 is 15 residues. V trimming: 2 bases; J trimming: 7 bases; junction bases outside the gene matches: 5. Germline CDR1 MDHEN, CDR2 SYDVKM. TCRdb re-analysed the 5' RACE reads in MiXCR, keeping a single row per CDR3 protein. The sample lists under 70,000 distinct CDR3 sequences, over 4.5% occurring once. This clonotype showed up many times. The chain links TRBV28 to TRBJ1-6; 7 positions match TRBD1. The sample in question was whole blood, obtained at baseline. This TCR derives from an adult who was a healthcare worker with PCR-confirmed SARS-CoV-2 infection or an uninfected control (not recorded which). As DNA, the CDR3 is TGTGCCAGCAGTTTAAGACAGGGTAACAATTCACCCCTCCACTTT. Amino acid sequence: CASSLRQGNNSPLHF.